This TCR beta chain appears in the sequencing data of a study of CD8+ T cells in alopecia areata. Study-level results: More clonal than normal scalp was lesional scalp, particularly alopecia totalis/universalis. Clarity of TCR sharing across patients fell short of that in mice, possibly HLA-related.

Once RNA had been extracted, it was reverse transcribed into cDNA to act as the sequencing template. Libraries were prepared by immunoSEQ multiplex PCR; TCRdb keeps only in-frame clonotypes and omits some of them. The top ten clones hold around 2.8% of a sample with about 120,000 clones, 55% to 80% of them seen once. Note on this clone: Its antigen is unidentified. A read error may account for a junction end that differs from germline.

This CDR3 contains 10 residues. Per germline, CDR1 SEHNR and CDR2 FQNEAQ (reference sequence). The chain employs TRBV7-9 and TRBJ1-6, with D hard to call. What was sequenced was CD4+ T cells sorted from blood. The source is a human donor in good health. The CDR3 DNA follows: TGTGCCAGCAGCCTCCCGGACGGGAGCTTT. It specifies CASSLPDGSF.